One and the same sample provided the 23 T cell receptor beta chains below, sequenced in a study of blood T cell repertoires in COVID-19. TCRdb's copy holds only in-frame clones and misses some; the assay was immunoSEQ multiplex PCR. The table has some 90,000 clones, roughly 89% seen once. Sequenced sample: peripheral blood. These receptors came from a woman aged 80 or over with active or convalescent COVID-19.

V gene TRBV10-3 combines with J gene TRBJ1-2, with 9 bases lining up with TRBD1. The CDR3 contains 14 residues. With V trimmed by 6 bases and J by 1 base, 3 bases remained unmatched. The germline gives CDR1 ENHRY, CDR2 SYGVKD. The CDR3 is CAIRRDRDNYGYTF. CDR3 coding DNA: TGTGCCATCAGACGGGACAGGGATAACTATGGCTACACCTTC.

This chain joins TRBV28 and TRBJ2-1; maybe TRBD1 (5 bases). V was cut by 7 bases and J by 9 bases, with 19 bases left in between. Germline CDR1 and CDR2: MDHEN and SYDVKM. The CDR3 runs to 14 residues. CDR3 sequence reads: CASTNPAGLREQFF. CDR3 nucleotides: TGTGCCAGCACCAACCCCGCAGGGCTCCGTGAGCAGTTCTTC. Combining the CDR3 with reference TRBV28 and TRBJ2-1 gives the whole variable domain DVKVTQSSRYLVKRTGEKVFLECVQDMDHENMFWYRQDPGLGLRLIYFSYDVKMKEKGDIPEGYSVSREKKERFSLILESASTNQTSMYLCASTNPAGLREQFFGPGTRLTVL.

This clone has a single count. The rearrangement joins TRBV7-8 to TRBJ1-3; 9 bases align to TRBD1. Looked up from germline, CDR1 is SGHVS and CDR2 is FQNEAQ. Unmatched junction bases numbered 6, after V lost 6 bases and J lost 0 bases. The CDR3 runs 16 residues. The CDR3 DNA is TGTGCCAGCAGGGCACAGGGGGCGGCCTCTGGAAACACCATATATTTT. This codes for CASRAQGAASGNTIYF.

V and J are TRBV6-6 and TRBJ2-1; 11 bases match TRBD2. V gave up 5 bases and J gave up 7 bases; unmatched junction bases: 7. The CDR3 sequence is 15 residues long. The germline V gene encodes CDR1 MNHNY and CDR2 SVGAGI (reference sequence). The CDR3 DNA reads as TGTGCCAGCAGTATTACTAGCGGGAGTGGGAATGAGCAGTTCTTC. It codes for CASSITSGSGNEQFF.

The chain links TRBV5-1 to TRBJ1-1; 9 nucleotides match TRBD1. The CDR3 consists of 15 residues. With V trimmed by 4 bases and J by 1 base, 5 bases remained unmatched. Germline loops: CDR1 SGHRS, CDR2 YFSETQ. CDR3 sequence reads: CASSPQGAQNTEAFF. CDR3 in DNA: TGCGCCAGCAGCCCACAGGGGGCGCAGAACACTGAAGCTTTCTTT.

The chain couples TRBV6-6 to TRBJ2-3; the D gene is possibly TRBD1 (5 bases). In germline, CDR1 is MNHNY, CDR2 SVGAGI (reference sequence). V gave up 7 bases and J gave up 3 bases, with 11 bases separating them. The CDR3 is 13 residues long. The CDR3 sequence is CASTQGRTDTQYF. The CDR3 DNA reads TGTGCCAGCACCCAGGGTAGGACAGATACGCAGTATTTT.

The chain joins TRBV5-1 to TRBJ1-2, with a tentative D call TRBD1 (5 bases). This CDR3 spans 14 amino acids. Germline CDR1 is SGHRS and CDR2 is YFSETQ. Trimming took 4 bases from V and 0 from J, leaving 10 bases between them. The CDR3 DNA is TGCGCCAGCAGCCAAGACAGTTCTAACTATGGCTACACCTTC. Encoded protein: CASSQDSSNYGYTF.

This clone was detected a few times. This rearrangement joins TRBV29-1 to TRBJ2-2; D is perhaps TRBD1 (6 bases). This CDR3 is built from 14 residues. The germline gives CDR1 SQVTM, CDR2 ANQGSEA. The ends were cut back, 5 bases at V and 7 bases at J, with 17 bases in the middle. The CDR3 reads CSVFLGGSGGELFF. In DNA, the CDR3 is TGCAGCGTTTTCCTAGGGGGTTCGGGCGGGGAGCTGTTTTTT.

The DNA for the CDR3 is TGTGCCAGCAGCTTACAGGGTAGCAATCAGCCCCAGCATTTT. Protein product: CASSLQGSNQPQHF. This rearrangement joins TRBV7-2 to TRBJ1-5, with D maybe TRBD1 (5 bases). Germline loops: CDR1 SGHTA, CDR2 FQGNSA. The V end lost 2 bases, the J end lost 0 bases, and 5 bases lay between the germline ends. This CDR3 has 14 amino acids.

The chain links TRBV27 to TRBJ1-5, with D possibly TRBD1 on 5 matching bases. This CDR3 contains 14 residues. Trimming pared 2 bases from V and 5 bases from J, leaving 10 bases between. Germline values: CDR1 MNHEY, CDR2 SMNVEV (reference sequence). The CDR3 sequence: CASSLTRVHQPQHF. The CDR3 DNA reads TGTGCCAGCAGTTTAACCAGGGTCCATCAGCCCCAGCATTTT.

The chain carries TRBV7-6 and TRBJ2-1; D might be TRBD2 (6 bases). The CDR3 consists of 15 residues. Germline CDR1 reads SGHVS; CDR2 reads FNYEAQ. V was trimmed by 2 bases and J by 2 bases, leaving 10 bases between them. CDR3 loop: CASSLLGGTYNEQFF. The CDR3 nucleotides read TGTGCCAGCAGCTTATTGGGGGGAACCTACAATGAGCAGTTCTTC. The variable domain in full, completed from reference TRBV7-6 and TRBJ2-1, reads GAGVSQSPRYKVTKRGQDVALRCDPISGHVSLYWYRQALGQGPEFLTYFNYEAQQDKSGLPNDRFSAERPEGSISTLTIQRTEQRDSAMYRCASSLLGGTYNEQFFGPGTRLTVL.

V usage is TRBV3-1 (or the pseudogene TRBV3-2) and J usage is TRBJ1-6, with D tentatively TRBD1 (5 bases). Deletions cut 1 base from V and 5 bases from J, with 12 bases between. Germline lookup yields CDR1 LGHDT and CDR2 YNNKEL (reference sequence). There are 16 residues in the CDR3. In nucleotides, the CDR3 is TGTGCCAGCAGCCAAGTAATAGGGGATCATAATTCACCCCTCCACTTT. Its protein is CASSQVIGDHNSPLHF.

The chain is built from TRBV28 and TRBJ1-5, with TRBD1 matching 9 bases. With 7 bases clipped from V and 5 bases from J, the junction kept 3 bases outside the gene matches. This CDR3 spans 13 amino acids. The germline V gene has CDR1 MDHEN and CDR2 SYDVKM. CDR3 amino acids: CASTTGGYQPQHF. In nucleotides, the CDR3 is TGTGCCAGCACGACAGGGGGATATCAGCCCCAGCATTTT.

The chain joins TRBV18 to TRBJ2-4, with 7 bases matching TRBD2. CDR3 length: 16 residues. Germline-derived CDR1 and CDR2 are KGHSH and LQKENI. Trimming took 2 bases from V and 7 from J; bases not matched to a gene: 11. The CDR3: CASSPGYGSSGNIQYF. CDR3 DNA: TGTGCCAGCTCACCAGGGTACGGGAGTAGCGGGAACATTCAGTACTTC.

V and J are TRBV5-1 and TRBJ1-4; 9 bases are shared with TRBD1. The CDR3 loop spans 15 amino acids. Germline V gives CDR1 SGHRS, CDR2 YFSETQ. V shed 4 bases and J 5 bases; nucleotides not matched to a gene: 6. The CDR3 DNA follows: TGCGCCAGCAGCGATCCGGGACAGGGAAATGAAAAACTGTTTTTT. Amino acids: CASSDPGQGNEKLFF. Full variable domain (outside the CDR3, taken from reference TRBV5-1 and TRBJ1-4): KAGVTQTPRYLIKTRGQQVTLSCSPISGHRSVSWYQQTPGQGLQFLFEYFSETQRNKGNFPGRFSGRQFSNSRSEMNVSTLELGDSALYLCASSDPGQGNEKLFFGSGTQLSVL.

This chain connects TRBV14 to TRBJ2-7; TRBD2 agrees at 7 bases. CDR1 SGHDN and CDR2 FVKESK come from the germline V gene. This CDR3 has 15 amino acids. With V trimmed by 0 bases and J by 2 bases, 4 bases remained unmatched. The CDR3 DNA is TGTGCCAGCAGCCAAGAAAGCGGGACGGCCTACGAGCAGTACTTC. It encodes CASSQESGTAYEQYF.

This chain connects TRBV6-5 to TRBJ2-7; a possible D gene is TRBD1 (6 bases). The CDR3 is 13 amino acids. Germline values: CDR1 MNHEY, CDR2 SVGAGI. The V end was cut by 6 bases, the J end by 4 bases, with 13 bases between. CDR3 DNA sequence: TGTGCCAGCAGCCGAATACAGGGTTACGAGCAGTACTTC. It codes for CASSRIQGYEQYF.

The V call is TRBV6-5, the J call TRBJ1-5; no reliable D call. This CDR3 comprises 13 residues. The ends were cut back, 2 bases at V and 9 bases at J, with 11 bases in the middle. In germline, CDR1 is MNHEY, CDR2 SVGAGI. CDR3 in amino acids: CASSYPTSGPQHF. The DNA of the CDR3 is TGTGCCAGCAGTTACCCAACCAGCGGGCCCCAGCATTTT.

This clone was recorded only once. This chain connects TRBV7-3 to TRBJ2-1, with 11 bases that match TRBD2. The CDR3 has 21 amino acids. Germline trimming cut 0 bases from V and 2 bases from J; bases unmatched to any gene: 15. The germline gives CDR1 SGHTA, CDR2 FQGTGA. DNA for the CDR3: TGTGCCAGCAGCTTAACAGGAACGGGTAGACTAGCGGGGAATACCTACAATGAGCAGTTCTTC. This codes for CASSLTGTGRLAGNTYNEQFF.

The CDR3 region is CAWSVLKEYEQYF. CDR3 DNA sequence: TGTGCCTGGAGTGTTTTAAAGGAGTACGAGCAGTACTTC. This chain uses TRBV30 with TRBJ2-7; D is unresolved. V lost 0 bases and J 4 bases, leaving 10 bases between the germline ends. Looked up from germline, CDR1 is GTSNPN and CDR2 is SVGIG (reference sequence). There are 13 residues in the CDR3.

Regarding this clone: The sample contains more than one DNA sequence encoding this CDR3. The V call is TRBV2, the J call TRBJ2-5; 8 bases match TRBD2. The CDR3 sequence is 14 residues long. J was trimmed by 4 bases and V by 2 bases; bases with no gene match: 3. Germline V lookup: CDR1 SNHLY, CDR2 FYNNEI. CDR3 residues: CASSEYGGGETQYF. CDR3 bases: TGTGCCAGCAGTGAATACGGGGGGGGAGAGACCCAGTACTTC.

The rearrangement links TRBV2 to TRBJ2-1, with TRBD2 as a possible D gene (6 bases). Germline values: CDR1 SNHLY, CDR2 FYNNEI. The germline V and J ends were trimmed by 4 bases and 6 bases, with 16 bases remaining between them. The CDR3 is 15 amino acids. The CDR3 DNA reads as TGTGCCAGCAGTGCCCGGGCGGGATCTCTCAATGAGCAGTTCTTC. It specifies CASSARAGSLNEQFF.

The V gene is TRBV4-3, the J gene TRBJ2-1; TRBD2 matches at 8 bases. The V segment lost 2 bases and the J segment 7 bases; nucleotides outside the gene matches: 10. The CDR3 runs to 16 residues. CDR1 LGHNA and CDR2 YSLEER come from the germline V gene. CDR3 loop: CASSQFVSGSVNEQFF. Here the CDR3 DNA reads TGCGCCAGCAGCCAATTCGTAAGCGGGAGTGTGAATGAGCAGTTCTTC.